Presented here are 28 T cell receptor beta chains from one specimen sequenced in a study of early T cells in non-severe SARS-CoV-2 infection (dated by TCRdb to about 2021). The library was generated by 5' RACE. TCRdb lists the instrument as NextSeq 500. Through fastp at Q25 and MiXCR, TCRdb rebuilt clones from the public reads, retaining in-frame beta chains. Every entry covers one CDR3 protein and lists the most common genes and DNA from its rows. The sample data list some 97,000 distinct CDR3 sequences, and roughly 11% of these were observed just once. The ten top clones hold 4.7% of the sample. Sample: whole blood, taken at baseline. These receptors were obtained from an adult who was a healthcare worker with PCR-confirmed SARS-CoV-2 infection or an uninfected control (not recorded which).

This clonotype has just a few counts. The gene calls are TRBV9 and TRBJ1-2; 9 bases match TRBD1. J lost 8 bases, V lost 3 bases, and 14 bases had no gene match. CDR3 length: 16 amino acids. CDR1 and CDR2 (germline): SGDLS, YYNGEE. The CDR3 sequence is CASSGDYEGQGEGYTF. The CDR3 DNA reads as TGTGCCAGCAGCGGTGATTACGAGGGACAGGGAGAGGGCTACACCTTC.

The chain uses TRBV9 and TRBJ2-3; D remains ambiguous. The CDR3 sequence is 13 residues long. V was trimmed by 2 bases and J by 2 bases, leaving 6 bases between them. CDR1 and CDR2 from the germline V gene are SGDLS and YYNGEE. The CDR3 DNA is TGTGCCAGCAGCGTTTACCCCACAGATACGCAGTATTTT. This encodes CASSVYPTDTQYF.

This clonotype came up a few times. CDR3 in DNA: TGTGCCATCAGTGAGTCTAGCGGGAATGGGGAGACCCAGTACTTC. Protein sequence: CAISESSGNGETQYF. The gene calls are TRBV10-3 and TRBJ2-5, with 8 nucleotides matching TRBD2. CDR3 length equals 15 residues. Germline V gene lookup returns CDR1 ENHRY and CDR2 SYGVKD. After removal of 0 bases from V and 5 bases from J, the junction contained 5 bases not matched to a gene.

This clonotype was detected only a few times. The chain joins TRBV2 to TRBJ1-2; D call uncertain. CDR1 is SNHLY and CDR2 is FYNNEI in the germline V gene. The CDR3 is 10 amino acids. The V end was cut by 6 bases, the J end by 10 bases, with 9 bases between. CDR3 sequence: CASSRALYTF. CDR3 sequence (DNA): TGTGCCAGCAGCCGGGCCCTCTACACCTTC.

This clonotype was seen many times. V usage is TRBV27 and J usage is TRBJ2-4; D might be TRBD1 (5 bases). The germline V gene has CDR1 MNHEY and CDR2 SMNVEV (reference sequence). The V end lost 5 bases, the J end lost 3 bases, and 8 bases lay between the germline ends. The CDR3 has 13 amino acids. CDR3 nucleotide sequence: TGTGCCAGCAGTGAGACAGTCAAAAACATTCAGTACTTC. Protein product: CASSETVKNIQYF.

The chain links TRBV9 to TRBJ2-1; D uncertain. Germline V gives CDR1 SGDLS, CDR2 YYNGEE. The V and J ends lost 4 bases and 6 bases respectively, with 8 bases between them. There are 12 residues in the CDR3. The CDR3 protein is CASSTLGNEQFF. DNA for the CDR3: TGTGCCAGCAGCACCTTGGGCAATGAGCAGTTCTTC. The complete variable domain, with remaining parts taken from reference TRBV9 and TRBJ2-1, reads DSGVTQTPKHLITATGQRVTLRCSPRSGDLSVYWYQQSLDQGLQFLIQYYNGEERAKGNILERFSAQQFPDLHSELNLSSLELGDSALYFCASSTLGNEQFFGPGTRLTVL.

This clonotype has at least ten counts. This chain connects TRBV5-5 to TRBJ2-7; 14 nucleotides align to TRBD2. The CDR3 length is 18 residues. From germline, CDR1 is SGHKS and CDR2 YYEKEE (reference sequence). The V and J ends lost 5 bases and 2 bases, in that order; junction bases with no gene match: 12. The CDR3: CASRPTGTSGRNPYEQYF. DNA for the CDR3: TGTGCCAGCAGACCAACCGGGACTAGCGGGAGAAATCCCTACGAGCAGTACTTC.

In its sample, this clonotype was seen a few times. CDR3 region: CASSHRYLSTDTQYF. CDR3 coding DNA: TGTGCCAGCAGCCACAGGTACCTGAGCACAGATACGCAGTATTTT. The chain uses TRBV28 and TRBJ2-3, with D maybe TRBD1 (5 bases). Trimming left V 6 bases short and J 0 bases short, with 13 bases between. The CDR3 consists of 15 residues. CDR1 MDHEN and CDR2 SYDVKM come from the germline V gene.

V usage is TRBV30 and J usage is TRBJ2-2; D ambiguous. The CDR3 sequence is 12 residues long. Germline values: CDR1 GTSNPN, CDR2 SVGIG (reference sequence). The ends were cut back, 2 bases at V and 7 bases at J, with 8 bases in the middle. The chain's CDR3 is CAWSLVVGELFF. CDR3 nucleotides: TGTGCCTGGAGTCTAGTGGTCGGGGAGCTGTTTTTT.

The chain couples TRBV6-1 to TRBJ2-7; D call uncertain. The germline gives CDR1 MNHNS, CDR2 SASEGT. This CDR3 is 13 amino acids long. V lost 5 bases and J 3 bases, leaving 11 bases between the germline ends. CDR3 sequence (DNA): TGTGCCAGCAGTTTGGAAAGTCGCTACGAGCAGTACTTC. It specifies CASSLESRYEQYF.

The J gene is TRBJ2-2, the V gene TRBV10-3, with D perhaps matching TRBD2 (5 bases). Germline CDR1 reads ENHRY; CDR2 reads SYGVKD. The CDR3 totals 11 residues. V lost 8 bases to trimming and J lost 7 bases, with 8 bases between them. CDR3 nucleotide sequence: TGTGCCATCCTAGGGAGCGGGGAGCTGTTTTTT. It yields the protein CAILGSGELFF.

V gene TRBV5-8 combines with J gene TRBJ1-1, with a tentative D call TRBD1 (6 bases). The V gene's germline CDR1 is SGHTS and CDR2 YDEGEE. V was cut by 0 bases and J by 0 bases, with 15 bases left in between. The CDR3 is 17 residues long. The CDR3: CASSLDRGRIMNTEAFF. The DNA of the CDR3 is TGTGCCAGCAGCTTGGATCGGGGGCGCATTATGAACACTGAAGCTTTCTTT.

This chain joins TRBV5-5 and TRBJ1-1, with 10 bases identical to TRBD1. V dropped 2 bases and J dropped 4; count of bases not matched to a gene: 2. Germline V gene sequence: CDR1 SGHKS, CDR2 YYEKEE (reference sequence). The CDR3 extends over 14 amino acids. CDR3 nucleotide sequence: TGTGCCAGCAGCTTTGGACAGGGGGGCACTGAAGCTTTCTTT. It encodes CASSFGQGGTEAFF.

CDR3 protein: CASLGAGEALTEAFF. The CDR3, as DNA: TGTGCCAGCCTAGGGGCAGGGGAGGCCCTCACTGAAGCTTTCTTT. This sequence joins TRBV28 and TRBJ1-1; D is possibly TRBD1 (6 bases). The germline CDR1 and CDR2 sequences are MDHEN and SYDVKM. This CDR3 has 15 residues. V lost 8 bases to trimming and J lost 4 bases, with 20 bases between them.

In its sample, this clonotype was seen a few times. The V and J genes are TRBV11-2 and TRBJ2-7; 7 bases map to TRBD2. The CDR3 is made up of 17 amino acids. Germline V gives CDR1 SGHAT, CDR2 FQNNGV. Trimming at V came to 5 bases and at J to 0 bases, leaving 13 bases not matched to a gene. CDR3 residues: CASSPLSRRGSSYEQYF. The CDR3 bases are TGTGCCAGCAGCCCCCTAAGTCGGCGGGGGAGCTCCTACGAGCAGTACTTC.

Comment on this clonotype: A much more abundant neighbour one base away suggests this may be a read error. The rearrangement links TRBV20-1 to TRBJ1-4; D perhaps matches TRBD1 (5 bases). V was pared by 1 base and J by 0 bases, with 9 bases between. Germline V CDR1 and CDR2: DFQATT, SNEGSKA (reference sequence). The CDR3 covers 15 residues. The CDR3, as DNA: TGCAGTGCTAGAGTCTTGACAGCAACTAATGAAAAACTGTTTTTT. This sequence encodes CSARVLTATNEKLFF.

The chain couples TRBV11-2 to TRBJ2-7, with D maybe TRBD2 (6 bases). V dropped 0 bases and J dropped 1 base, with 16 bases sitting between them. The length of the CDR3 is 17 residues. Looked up from germline, CDR1 is SGHAT and CDR2 is FQNNGV. The CDR3 DNA reads TGTGCCAGCAGCTTAGATCAAGGGATTAGCGGTTCCTACGAGCAGTACTTC. This gives the protein CASSLDQGISGSYEQYF.

This chain joins TRBV5-1 and TRBJ1-5, with 9 positions matching TRBD1. The length of the CDR3 is 16 residues. V trimming: 4 bases; J trimming: 6 bases; junction bases outside the gene matches: 11. From germline, CDR1 is SGHRS and CDR2 YFSETQ. CDR3 amino acids: CASSNRDRAPGQPQHF. The CDR3 bases are TGCGCCAGCAGCAACCGGGACAGGGCCCCTGGTCAGCCCCAGCATTTT.

The V call is TRBV30, the J call TRBJ2-7; D gene unclear. The CDR3 spans 13 residues. Germline CDR1 is GTSNPN and CDR2 is SVGIG (reference sequence). V was clipped by 5 bases and J by 0 bases, with 11 bases between them. Written as DNA, the CDR3 is TGTGCCTGGTCACAGTTAAACTCCTACGAGCAGTACTTC. Amino acids: CAWSQLNSYEQYF.

The table lists this clonotype with a few counts. The chain recombines TRBV5-4 with TRBJ1-1; D remains unclear. The CDR3 runs to 15 residues. CDR1 is SGHNT and CDR2 is YYREEE in the germline V gene (reference sequence). The V gene lost 1 base and the J gene lost 2 bases, with 12 bases spanning the gap. The CDR3 here is CASSLKRTENTEAFF. For the CDR3, the DNA is TGTGCCAGCAGCTTGAAGCGGACGGAAAACACTGAAGCTTTCTTT.

This clonotype was counted only a few times. This chain connects TRBV7-9 to TRBJ2-2; 8 bases are a match to TRBD2. J gave up 2 bases and V 8 bases, and 7 bases lay outside the gene matches. In germline, CDR1 is SEHNR, CDR2 FQNEAQ (reference sequence). The CDR3 consists of 15 residues. The CDR3 spells CASGAGGVNTGELFF. CDR3 coding DNA: TGTGCCAGCGGCGCCGGGGGGGTAAACACCGGGGAGCTGTTTTTT.

This clonotype appeared a few times. The chain links TRBV30 to TRBJ2-7; the D gene is possibly TRBD1 (5 bases). The CDR3 totals 14 residues. CDR1 is GTSNPN and CDR2 is SVGIG in the germline V gene (reference sequence). V shed 0 bases and J shed 2 bases, with 11 bases lying between them. This chain's CDR3 is CAWSVKGSPYEQYF. DNA of the CDR3: TGTGCCTGGAGTGTCAAGGGGTCCCCCTACGAGCAGTACTTC.

V usage is TRBV3-2 and J usage is TRBJ1-1. TRBV3-2 corresponds to a pseudogene. The CDR3 length is 18 residues. CDR3 bases: TGTGCCAGCAGCCAAGAAAGGAAGAAGCTGGCGGGGAACACTGAAGCTTTCTTT. It encodes CASSQERKKLAGNTEAFF.

V is TRBV20-1 and J is TRBJ2-1; D is uncertain. CDR3 length: 11 residues. Trimming stripped 3 bases from V and 8 bases from J, with 8 bases between. Germline CDR1 DFQATT, CDR2 SNEGSKA (reference sequence). The CDR3 reads CSASHRDEQFF. Written as DNA, the CDR3 is TGCAGTGCTAGCCACCGGGATGAGCAGTTCTTC.

This clonotype was counted many times. This chain links TRBV6-2 or TRBV6-3 with TRBJ1-2, with 11 bases lining up with TRBD1. With V trimmed by 6 bases and J by 5 bases, 5 bases remained unmatched. CDR3 length: 14 residues. Germline lookup yields CDR1 MNHEY and CDR2 SVGEGT. As DNA, the CDR3 is TGTGCCAGCAGACGCGGACAGGGGGCTTATGGCTACACCTTC. It specifies CASRRGQGAYGYTF.

This clonotype was detected only a few times. J is TRBJ2-5 and V is TRBV6-2 or TRBV6-3, with 8 bases aligning to TRBD2. Looked up from germline, CDR1 is MNHEY and CDR2 is SVGEGT. CDR3 length: 14 amino acids. The junction had 11 bases not matched to a gene; V was cut back by 0 bases and J by 14 bases. The CDR3: CASSYSRGSGTLYF. As DNA, the CDR3 is TGTGCCAGCAGTTACTCGAGGGGTAGCGGGACCCTCTACTTC.

This clonotype showed up many times. The genes are TRBV5-1 and TRBJ1-2; 7 positions agree with TRBD1. Germline V gene lookup returns CDR1 SGHRS and CDR2 YFSETQ. V was clipped by 4 bases and J by 4 bases; unmatched bases: 10. The CDR3 consists of 15 residues. CDR3 in DNA: TGCGCCAGCAGCGGACGAGACAGGGATGCCTATGGCTACACCTTC. Translating it yields CASSGRDRDAYGYTF.

This rearrangement joins TRBV12-3 or TRBV12-4 to TRBJ2-7; TRBD1 matches at 7 bases. With V trimmed by 3 bases and J by 4 bases, 6 bases remained unmatched. CDR3 length: 14 amino acids. The CDR3 sequence is CASSFVTGTYEQYF. In DNA, the CDR3 is TGTGCCAGCAGTTTCGTGACAGGGACATACGAGCAGTACTTC.